The source of this T cell receptor beta chain is a study of cytomegalovirus exposure and HLA in healthy donors. This clone was recorded once. V shed 4 bases and J 2 bases; nucleotides not matched to a gene: 11. The length of the CDR3 is 19 residues. In germline, CDR1 is SGHTA, CDR2 FQGTGA. Libraries were prepared by immunoSEQ multiplex PCR; TCRdb keeps only in-frame clonotypes and omits some of them. The top ten hold under 2% of the sample, which has about 110,000 clones, over 85% seen once. The material sequenced was PBMCs. The sequence was obtained from a woman between 18 and 29 years old in good health and CMV-seronegative. The V gene is TRBV7-3, the J gene TRBJ2-1; 13 nucleotides agree with TRBD2. DNA for the CDR3: TGTGCCAGCAGCTCTATACTAGCGGGAGGGCCCCAAACCTACAATGAGCAGTTCTTC. Encoded protein: CASSSILAGGPQTYNEQFF.